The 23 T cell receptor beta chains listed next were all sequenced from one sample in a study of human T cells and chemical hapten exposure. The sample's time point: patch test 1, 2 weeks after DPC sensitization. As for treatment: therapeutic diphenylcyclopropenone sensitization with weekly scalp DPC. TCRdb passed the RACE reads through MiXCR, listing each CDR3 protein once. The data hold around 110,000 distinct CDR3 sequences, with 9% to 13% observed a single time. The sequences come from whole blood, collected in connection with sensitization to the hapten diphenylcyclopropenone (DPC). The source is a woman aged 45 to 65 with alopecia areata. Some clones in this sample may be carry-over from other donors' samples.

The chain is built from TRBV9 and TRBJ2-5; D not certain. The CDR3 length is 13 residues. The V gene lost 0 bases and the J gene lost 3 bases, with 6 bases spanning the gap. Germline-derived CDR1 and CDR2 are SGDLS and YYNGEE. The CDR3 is CASSVAPKETQYF. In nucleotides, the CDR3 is TGTGCCAGCAGCGTAGCTCCTAAAGAGACCCAGTACTTC.

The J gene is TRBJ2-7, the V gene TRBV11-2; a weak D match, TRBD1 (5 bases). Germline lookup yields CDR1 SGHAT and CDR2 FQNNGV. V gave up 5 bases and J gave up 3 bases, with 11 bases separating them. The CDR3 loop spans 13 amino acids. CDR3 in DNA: TGTGCCAGCAGCCCAGGGTTTAGCTACGAGCAGTACTTC. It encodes CASSPGFSYEQYF. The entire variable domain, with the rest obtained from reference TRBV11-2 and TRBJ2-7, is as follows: EAGVAQSPRYKIIEKRQSVAFWCNPISGHATLYWYQQILGQGPKLLIQFQNNGVVDDSQLPKDRFSAERLKGVDSTLKIQPAKLEDSAVYLCASSPGFSYEQYFGPGTRLTVT.

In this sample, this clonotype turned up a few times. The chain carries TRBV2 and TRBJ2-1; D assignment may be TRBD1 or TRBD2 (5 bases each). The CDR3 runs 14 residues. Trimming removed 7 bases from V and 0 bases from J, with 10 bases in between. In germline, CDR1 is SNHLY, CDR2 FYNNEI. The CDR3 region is CASKGESSYNEQFF. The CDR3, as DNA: TGTGCCAGCAAAGGGGAGAGCTCCTACAATGAGCAGTTCTTC.

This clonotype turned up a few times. The CDR3 is CASRLLTMNTEAFF. CDR3 DNA sequence: TGTGCCAGCAGGTTACTTACTATGAACACTGAAGCTTTCTTT. The chain carries TRBV7-2 and TRBJ1-1, with D unclear. There are 14 residues in the CDR3. Germline V lookup: CDR1 SGHTA, CDR2 FQGNSA. V was pared by 6 bases and J by 0 bases, with 11 bases between. The variable domain in full, with the rest retrieved from reference TRBV7-2 and TRBJ1-1, is GAGVSQSPSNKVTEKGKDVELRCDPISGHTALYWYRQSLGQGLEFLIYFQGNSAPDKSGLPSDRFSAERTGGSVSTLTIQRTQQEDSAVYLCASRLLTMNTEAFFGQGTRLTVV.

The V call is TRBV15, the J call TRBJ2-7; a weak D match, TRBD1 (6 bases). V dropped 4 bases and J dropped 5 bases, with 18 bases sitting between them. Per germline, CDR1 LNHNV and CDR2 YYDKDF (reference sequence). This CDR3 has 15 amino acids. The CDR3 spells CATSNGVQGRHEQYF. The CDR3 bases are TGTGCCACCAGCAACGGGGTTCAGGGGCGCCACGAGCAGTACTTC.

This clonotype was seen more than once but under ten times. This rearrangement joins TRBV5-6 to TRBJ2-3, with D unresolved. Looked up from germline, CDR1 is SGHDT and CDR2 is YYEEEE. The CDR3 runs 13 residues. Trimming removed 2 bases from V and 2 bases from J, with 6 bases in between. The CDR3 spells CASSFSFTDTQYF. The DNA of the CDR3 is TGTGCCAGCAGCTTTAGTTTCACAGATACGCAGTATTTT.

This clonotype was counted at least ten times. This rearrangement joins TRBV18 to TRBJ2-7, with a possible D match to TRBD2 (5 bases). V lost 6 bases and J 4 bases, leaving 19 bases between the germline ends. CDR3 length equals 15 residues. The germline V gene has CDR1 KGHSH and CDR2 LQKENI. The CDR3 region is CASSSGLSRVYEQYF. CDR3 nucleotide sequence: TGTGCCAGCTCCAGCGGTCTTAGTCGGGTGTACGAGCAGTACTTC.

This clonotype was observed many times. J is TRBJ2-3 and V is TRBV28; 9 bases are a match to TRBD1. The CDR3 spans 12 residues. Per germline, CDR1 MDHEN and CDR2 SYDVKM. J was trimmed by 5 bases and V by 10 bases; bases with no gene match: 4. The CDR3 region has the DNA TGTGCCACCGGGACAGGGCAAGATACGCAGTATTTT. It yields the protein CATGTGQDTQYF.

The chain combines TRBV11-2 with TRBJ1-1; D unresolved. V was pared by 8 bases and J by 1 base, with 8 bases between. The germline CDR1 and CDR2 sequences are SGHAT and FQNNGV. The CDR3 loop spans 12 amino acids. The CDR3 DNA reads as TGTGCCAGCCGGACGGCGAACACTGAAGCTTTCTTT. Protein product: CASRTANTEAFF.

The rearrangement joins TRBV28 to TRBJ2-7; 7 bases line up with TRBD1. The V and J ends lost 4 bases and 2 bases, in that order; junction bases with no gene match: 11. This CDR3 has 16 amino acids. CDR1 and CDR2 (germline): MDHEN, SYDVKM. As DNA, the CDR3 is TGTGCCAGCAGTTCTCTTCCGGGACAGCTTACCTACGAGCAGTACTTC. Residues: CASSSLPGQLTYEQYF.

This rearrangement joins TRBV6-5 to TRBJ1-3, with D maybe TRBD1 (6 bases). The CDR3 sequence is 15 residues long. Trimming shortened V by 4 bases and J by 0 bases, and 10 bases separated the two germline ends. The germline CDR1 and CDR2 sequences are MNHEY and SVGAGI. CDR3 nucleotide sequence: TGTGCCAGCAGTTCGGAGGGGGTCTCTGGAAACACCATATATTTT. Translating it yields CASSSEGVSGNTIYF.

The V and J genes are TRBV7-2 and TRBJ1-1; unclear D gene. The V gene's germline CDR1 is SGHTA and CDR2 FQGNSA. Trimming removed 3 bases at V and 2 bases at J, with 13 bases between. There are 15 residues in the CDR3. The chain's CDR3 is CASSFRNAANTEAFF. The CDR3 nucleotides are TGTGCCAGCAGCTTTCGAAATGCCGCTAACACTGAAGCTTTCTTT.

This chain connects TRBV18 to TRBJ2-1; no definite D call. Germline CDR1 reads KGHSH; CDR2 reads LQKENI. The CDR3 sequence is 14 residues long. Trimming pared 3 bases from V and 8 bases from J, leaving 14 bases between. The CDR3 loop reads CASSPDQFVDEQFF. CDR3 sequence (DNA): TGTGCCAGCTCACCTGACCAGTTTGTGGATGAGCAGTTCTTC.

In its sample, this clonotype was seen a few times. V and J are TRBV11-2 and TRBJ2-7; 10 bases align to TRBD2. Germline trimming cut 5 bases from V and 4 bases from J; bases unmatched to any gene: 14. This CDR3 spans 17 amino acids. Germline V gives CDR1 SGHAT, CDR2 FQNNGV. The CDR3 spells CASSRRSLIAGGYEQYF. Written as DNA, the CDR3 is TGTGCCAGCAGCCGCAGAAGCTTGATAGCGGGGGGATACGAGCAGTACTTC.

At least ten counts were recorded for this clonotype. CDR3 sequence (DNA): TGTGCCAGCAGTGAAGGGGTCTATGGCTACACCTTC. Protein product: CASSEGVYGYTF. V and J are TRBV4-2 and TRBJ1-2, with D tentatively TRBD1 (5 bases). The CDR3 loop spans 12 amino acids. Germline CDR1 is LGHNA and CDR2 is YNFKEQ. V was clipped by 6 bases and J by 4 bases, with 9 bases between them.

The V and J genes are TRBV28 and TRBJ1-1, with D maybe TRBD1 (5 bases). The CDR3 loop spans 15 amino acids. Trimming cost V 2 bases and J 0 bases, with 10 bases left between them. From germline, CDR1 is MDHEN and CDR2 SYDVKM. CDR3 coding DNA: TGTGCCAGCAGTTTAGGGACGTACATGAACACTGAAGCTTTCTTT. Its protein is CASSLGTYMNTEAFF.

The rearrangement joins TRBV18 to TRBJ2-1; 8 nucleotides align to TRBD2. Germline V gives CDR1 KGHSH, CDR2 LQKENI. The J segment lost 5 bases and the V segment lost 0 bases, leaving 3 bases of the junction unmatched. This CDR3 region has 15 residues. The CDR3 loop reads CASSPPGTRDNEQFF. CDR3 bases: TGTGCCAGCTCACCACCCGGGACTAGAGACAATGAGCAGTTCTTC. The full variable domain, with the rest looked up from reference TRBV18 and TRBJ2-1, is NAGVMQNPRHLVRRRGQEARLRCSPMKGHSHVYWYRQLPEEGLKFMVYLQKENIIDESGMPKERFSAEFPKEGPSILRIQQVVRGDSAAYFCASSPPGTRDNEQFFGPGTRLTVL.

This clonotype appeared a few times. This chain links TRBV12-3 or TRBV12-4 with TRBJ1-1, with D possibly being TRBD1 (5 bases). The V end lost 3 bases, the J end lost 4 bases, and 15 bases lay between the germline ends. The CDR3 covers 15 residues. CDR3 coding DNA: TGTGCCAGCAGTTTCTCTTCAACGGGGGGCACTGAAGCTTTCTTT. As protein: CASSFSSTGGTEAFF.

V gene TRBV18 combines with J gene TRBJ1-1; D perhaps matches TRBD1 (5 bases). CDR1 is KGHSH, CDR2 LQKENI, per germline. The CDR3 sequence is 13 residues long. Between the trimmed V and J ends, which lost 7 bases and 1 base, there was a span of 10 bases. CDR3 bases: TGTGCCAGCTTATCCGACAGGAACACTGAAGCTTTCTTT. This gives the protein CASLSDRNTEAFF.

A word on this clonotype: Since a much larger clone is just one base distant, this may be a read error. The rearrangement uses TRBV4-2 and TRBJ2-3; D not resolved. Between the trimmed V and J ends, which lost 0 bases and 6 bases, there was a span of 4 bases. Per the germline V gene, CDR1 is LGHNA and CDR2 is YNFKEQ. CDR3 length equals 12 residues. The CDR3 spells CASSQDGDTQYF. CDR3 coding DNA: TGTGCCAGCAGCCAAGATGGGGATACGCAGTATTTT.

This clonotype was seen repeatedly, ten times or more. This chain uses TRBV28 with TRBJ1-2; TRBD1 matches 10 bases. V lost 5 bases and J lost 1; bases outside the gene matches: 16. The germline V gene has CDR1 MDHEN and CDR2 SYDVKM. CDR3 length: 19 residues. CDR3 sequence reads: CASSLIGLTGGGRNYGYTF. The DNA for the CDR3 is TGTGCCAGCAGTCTAATAGGGCTGACAGGGGGCGGACGTAACTATGGCTACACCTTC.

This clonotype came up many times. CDR3 DNA sequence: TGCGCCAGCAGTACCGGGATAAGGGCAGGAGATACGCAGTATTTT. Translating it yields CASSTGIRAGDTQYF. The V call is TRBV10-1, the J call TRBJ2-3, with D maybe TRBD2 (5 bases). The CDR3 is 15 residues long. Trimming stripped 5 bases from V and 5 bases from J, with 17 bases between. Germline V gene data show CDR1 as WNHNN and CDR2 as SYGVQD (reference sequence).

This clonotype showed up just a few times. DNA of the CDR3: TGTGCCAGCAGCTCCTCGGATGGGGGGCGTGAAGCTTTCTTT. It encodes CASSSSDGGREAFF. J is TRBJ1-1 and V is TRBV7-6, with D possibly matching TRBD1 (6 bases). Per the germline V gene, CDR1 is SGHVS and CDR2 is FNYEAQ. V gave up 4 bases and J gave up 7 bases, with 16 bases separating them. There are 14 residues in the CDR3.